This T cell receptor (beta chain) was profiled in a study of T cell responses to AZD1222 COVID-19 vaccine (TCRdb year 2021). As for the study more broadly: TCR sequencing covered fewer than 250 trial participants: around 210 given two doses of AZD1222 and about 26 given two doses of MenACWY control vaccine. Trial participants were enrolled by age into 18-55, 56-69 and 70-plus year subgroups, with roughly 150, 30 and 60 TCR-sequenced participants respectively.

The CDR3 regions of human TCRbeta chains were analyzed by immunosequencing. Processing in the source paper ran as follows. Repertoire TCRs were matched against a reference library of SARS-CoV-2-specific TCRs generated with the MIRA antigen-specificity platform. Breadth was defined as the fraction of unique TCRs that were SARS-CoV-2-associated. Depth was defined as the fraction of total T cells that were SARS-CoV-2-associated. Using the MIRA data, each spike-specific TCR was mapped to the spike region that the TCR reacts to and placed in a CD4 or CD8 class. Log10-transformed breadth and depth values were compared by one-way ANOVA with Sidak's multiple comparisons tests. This is the immuneACCESS table as TCRdb keeps it, with only in-frame sequences that have V and J called. A part of the clones is gone; compared with another copy, unresolved V genes explain less than half, and the rest is unexplained. For V, J and clone size, that table is used; D and trimming come from the DNA. The sample records about 140,000 clones, roughly nine tenths of which are singletons. The ten most abundant clones make up roughly 7.5% of the sample.

The CDR1 and CDR2 encoded by the germline V gene (reference sequence) are MNHEY and SMNVEV. The V end gives up 3 bases and the J end 7 bases, leaving 7 bases in the junction not matched to a gene. CDR3 length: 14 amino acids, cysteine to phenylalanine. Solely the CDR3 DNA is kept, with 42 bases framed from the first base. On the study overall, not on this receptor specifically: Conclusions about previously exposed vaccinees were limited because only six AZD1222 recipients were SARS-CoV-2 seropositive at baseline. Participants were mostly white British, with more females than males. The authors suggested clonal diversity may have been underestimated. The whole spike protein was spanned by vaccine-associated CD4 TCRs, and dominant responses were seen in regions 160-218 and 743-854. The 56-69-year group was small, and its depth increase did not reach significance, likely because of low power. Because no day 14 peak-response samples were available, repertoires were characterized only after the peak T cell response. Reportedly, close to half of the unique spike-specific TCRs recognized epitopes lying outside the regions that are mutated in the B.1.351 and B.1.1.7 variants. After two AZD1222 doses, spike-specific TCR breadth and depth were significantly higher than at day 0 and than in MenACWY recipients.

Points on this clone: Its antigen remains undetermined. One base away there is no much larger clone; base qualities are not given.

What this sample's time point label stands for: about 28 days (+/-7) after the second vaccine dose. According to the study, the label for this sample's treatment or condition signals: meningococcal conjugate vaccine given as trial control. Vaccinee samples came from UK trials COV001 and COV002, including a single-blind randomized controlled phase 2/3 trial of AZD1222 (ChAdOx1 nCoV-19) in healthy adults. Trial participant PBMC samples were collected at day 0 and day 28 after the second dose for TCRbeta chain sequencing. Material: peripheral blood, obtained 28 days after the second dose of the MenACWY control vaccine. The chain couples TRBV27 to TRBJ1-2; TRBD1 lines up with 8 middle nucleotides. This clonotype was sampled from an adult who received the MenACWY meningococcal vaccine as a control. The DNA sequence follows: TGTGCCAGCAGTTTGTTTGGACAGGGTTTTGGCTACACCTTC. It translates as CASSLFGQGFGYTF.